The 16 T cell receptor beta chains below come from one sample, sequenced in a study of T cells after yellow fever vaccination. Each CDR3 protein is one row after TCRdb ran MiXCR on the 5' RACE reads. The sample lists about 360,000 distinct CDR3 sequences, more than 5.5% seen once, with approximately 16% in the top ten. The source material was PBMCs, sampled 5 days after the yellow fever booster vaccination. The receptor source for this set is a man aged 25 to 45 who received the YFV17D yellow fever vaccine.

This clonotype was seen ten or more times. V gene TRBV5-1 combines with J gene TRBJ2-3; possible D gene TRBD1, 6 bases. V dropped 7 bases and J dropped 0 bases, with 9 bases sitting between them. The CDR3 runs 13 residues. Germline V lookup: CDR1 SGHRS, CDR2 YFSETQ. The CDR3 loop is CASRTVSTDTQYF. The CDR3, as DNA: TGCGCCAGCCGGACAGTGAGCACAGATACGCAGTATTTT.

The rearrangement joins TRBV20-1 to TRBJ2-7; weak D call: TRBD2 (5 bases). The CDR3 sequence is 13 residues long. The ends were cut back, 6 bases at V and 0 bases at J, with 12 bases in the middle. Germline CDR1 DFQATT, CDR2 SNEGSKA (reference sequence). The chain's CDR3 is CSAGGSNSYEQYF. CDR3 DNA sequence: TGCAGTGCAGGAGGCAGTAACTCCTACGAGCAGTACTTC.

This clonotype was picked up many times. The V call is TRBV5-1, the J call TRBJ2-5; 12 bases agree with TRBD2. CDR1 and CDR2 (germline): SGHRS, YFSETQ. This CDR3 spans 15 amino acids. The V and J ends lost 4 bases and 4 bases, in that order; junction bases with no gene match: 5. The CDR3 sequence: CASSPGGLAGETQYF. DNA for the CDR3: TGCGCCAGCAGCCCGGGGGGACTAGCGGGAGAGACCCAGTACTTC.

For this clonotype: This may be a read error: a much more frequent sequence differs by one nucleotide. This rearrangement joins TRBV6-2 or TRBV6-3 to TRBJ2-2; no firm D call. V was pared by 4 bases and J by 6 bases, with 6 bases between. Looked up from germline, CDR1 is MNHEY and CDR2 is SVGEGT. The CDR3 is 12 amino acids. CDR3 amino acids: CASSCQAGELFF. Here the CDR3 DNA reads TGTGCCAGCAGTTGCCAGGCCGGGGAGCTGTTTTTT.

This clonotype appeared many times. The chain is built from TRBV7-8 and TRBJ2-7, with TRBD1 as a possible D gene (5 bases). Germline V CDR1 and CDR2: SGHVS, FQNEAQ. The CDR3 has 13 residues. Trimming removed 1 base at V and 4 bases at J, with 8 bases between. This CDR3 is CASSLVGLYEQYF. CDR3 DNA: TGTGCCAGCAGCTTAGTGGGGCTTTACGAGCAGTACTTC. Using reference TRBV7-8 and TRBJ2-7 for the parts outside the CDR3, the full variable domain is GAGVSQSPRYKVAKRGQDVALRCDPISGHVSLFWYQQALGQGPEFLTYFQNEAQLDKSGLPSDRFFAERPEGSVSTLKIQRTQQEDSAVYLCASSLVGLYEQYFGPGTRLTVT.

This clonotype was seen many times. This rearrangement joins TRBV12-3 or TRBV12-4 to TRBJ2-3; D remains ambiguous. The CDR3 extends over 14 amino acids. V gave up 2 bases and J gave up 0 bases, with 6 bases separating them. The CDR3 nucleotides are TGTGCCAGCAGTTTACAGCATAGCACAGATACGCAGTATTTT. Protein product: CASSLQHSTDTQYF.

This clonotype was detected many times. The V and J genes are TRBV7-2 and TRBJ2-1; 10 positions agree with TRBD2. Germline-derived CDR1 and CDR2 are SGHTA and FQGNSA. V gave up 0 bases and J gave up 9 bases; unmatched junction bases: 17. The CDR3 sequence is 19 residues long. DNA for the CDR3: TGTGCCAGCAGCTTAGCGCCCCCCCGAATAAGCGGGAGGGGCTCTGAGCAGTTCTTC. Translated, it gives CASSLAPPRISGRGSEQFF.

The chain joins TRBV20-1 to TRBJ2-2; 7 bases map to TRBD1. J gave up 1 base and V 5 bases, and 10 bases lay outside the gene matches. This CDR3 has 16 residues. CDR1 and CDR2 (germline): DFQATT, SNEGSKA (reference sequence). The CDR3 DNA sequence: TGCAGTGCTTCATTCCTCGGACAGGTGAACACCGGGGAGCTGTTTTTT. Encoded protein: CSASFLGQVNTGELFF.

This clonotype has more than one count but fewer than ten. V usage is TRBV7-2 and J usage is TRBJ2-5; D perhaps matches TRBD2 (6 bases). The germline V and J ends were trimmed by 2 bases and 1 base, with 14 bases remaining between them. CDR3 length: 16 amino acids. CDR1 and CDR2 from the germline V gene are SGHTA and FQGNSA. As DNA, the CDR3 is TGTGCCAGCAGCTTAAATACCAGAGCGGGCCAAGAGACCCAGTACTTC. Translation: CASSLNTRAGQETQYF.

Only a few counts were recorded for this clonotype. V and J are TRBV5-5 and TRBJ2-3; D tentatively fits TRBD1 or TRBD2 (5 bases each). From germline, CDR1 is SGHKS and CDR2 YYEKEE (reference sequence). This CDR3 contains 16 residues. Between the trimmed V and J ends, which lost 4 bases and 2 bases, there was a span of 17 bases. The chain's CDR3 is CASSQGYGTATDTQYF. DNA of the CDR3: TGTGCCAGCAGCCAAGGCTACGGGACCGCCACAGATACGCAGTATTTT.

This clonotype was recorded many times. This chain links TRBV14 with TRBJ1-2; a possible D gene is TRBD1 (5 bases). Trimming removed 0 bases from V and 4 bases from J, with 12 bases in between. CDR1 is SGHDN, CDR2 FVKESK, per germline. CDR3 length: 15 amino acids. DNA for the CDR3: TGTGCCAGCAGCCAAGATAGGACGGGGACCTATGGCTACACCTTC. It encodes CASSQDRTGTYGYTF.

The V and J genes are TRBV12-3 or TRBV12-4 and TRBJ1-6; no reliable D call. The CDR3 consists of 13 residues. V was trimmed by 8 bases and J by 2 bases, leaving 7 bases between them. The CDR3 nucleotides are TGTGCCAGCTGCCGGGCCTATAATTCACCCCTCCACTTT. This gives the protein CASCRAYNSPLHF.

In this sample, this clonotype turned up many times. The rearrangement joins TRBV5-1 to TRBJ2-7, with 9 bases fitting TRBD2. V lost 4 bases to trimming and J lost 3 bases; unmatched junction nucleotides: 8. The CDR3 covers 15 residues. Germline CDR1 SGHRS, CDR2 YFSETQ. CDR3 sequence (DNA): TGCGCCAGCAGCGGGAGCGGGAGGCTCTTCTACGAGCAGTACTTC. As protein: CASSGSGRLFYEQYF.

This sequence joins TRBV5-1 and TRBJ2-7; 9 nucleotides align to TRBD2. Trimming removed 1 base from V and 4 bases from J; junction bases left unmatched: 15. Looked up from germline, CDR1 is SGHRS and CDR2 is YFSETQ. CDR3 length equals 18 residues. For the CDR3, the DNA is TGCGCCAGCAGCTTGAGGGCCTTGGCTAGCGGGATGAGTTACGAGCAGTACTTC. Its protein product is CASSLRALASGMSYEQYF.

This clonotype was detected only a few times. This CDR3 reads CASSYSDGGQTQYF. CDR3 in DNA: TGTGCCAGCAGTTACTCGGATGGGGGACAGACCCAGTACTTC. The chain recombines TRBV6-5 with TRBJ2-5, with D possibly called TRBD1 or TRBD2 (5 bases each). CDR1 MNHEY and CDR2 SVGAGI come from the germline V gene. V was shortened by 0 bases and J by 6 bases, with 11 bases between the two germline ends. The CDR3 contains 14 residues.

The J gene is TRBJ2-3, the V gene TRBV4-3, with D tentatively TRBD1 or TRBD2 (6 bases each). Trimming took 3 bases from V and 4 from J, leaving 14 bases between them. The CDR3 consists of 15 residues. The germline CDR1 and CDR2 sequences are LGHNA and YSLEER. This chain's CDR3 is CASSQETGRSDTQYF. The CDR3 DNA is TGCGCCAGCAGCCAGGAAACAGGGAGGTCAGATACGCAGTATTTT.